These T cell receptor beta chains were read from a single sample in a study of early T cells in non-severe SARS-CoV-2 infection. TCRdb reanalysed the 5' RACE reads using MiXCR and keeps one entry per CDR3 protein. The table shows roughly 110,000 distinct CDR3 sequences, with roughly 11% occurring only once. Sequencing was performed on whole blood. These TCRs come from an adult who was a healthcare worker with PCR-confirmed SARS-CoV-2 infection or an uninfected control (not recorded which). Both conserved end residues are part of each CDR3. The D gene is left open where the match is weak. Clone size is given for some rows only: seen once, a few or many times, or a class if the clone is expanded.

- | TRBJ2-1 | 13 | TRBV28 | - | TGTGCCAGCAGTGACGCCGGGACAACTGAGCAGTTCTTC | CASSDAGTTEQFF
- | TRBJ2-5 | 12 | TRBV11-2 | few | TGTGCCAGCAGCTCATTCAGGGAGACCCAGTACTTC | CASSSFRETQYF
TRBD2 | TRBJ2-3 | 16 | TRBV5-4 | many | TGTGCCAGTGGAAGTAGCGCGGGAGGGACCATGGATACGCAGTATTTT | CASGSSAGGTMDTQYF
TRBD1 | TRBJ2-1 | 14 | TRBV18 | - | TGTGCCAGCTCACCCGGGACAGATAGTAGTGAGCAGTTCTTC | CASSPGTDSSEQFF
TRBD2 | TRBJ2-1 | 15 | TRBV12-3/TRBV12-4 | many | TGTGCCAGCAGTCCCAGCGGGAGGGGATACAATGAGCAGTTCTTC | CASSPSGRGYNEQFF
- | TRBJ2-1 | 15 | TRBV9 | - | TGTGCCAGCAGCGGGGACCCGAGCCTCGATAGGGAGCAGTTCTTC | CASSGDPSLDREQFF
- | TRBJ2-3 | 18 | TRBV5-1 | few | TGCGCCAGCAGCTTCAGGGGTCCGGAGCCGGCTAGCACAGATACGCAGTATTTT | CASSFRGPEPASTDTQYF
TRBD2 | TRBJ2-1 | 17 | TRBV9 | few | TGTGCCAGCAGTTACGCCCCTCTAGCGGGTAGCTACAATGAGCAGTTCTTC | CASSYAPLAGSYNEQFF
TRBD2 | TRBJ2-4 | 20 | TRBV20-1 | many | TGCAGTGCTAGAGATCCTGCTAGCGGGAGGGGAGTGCTAGCCAAAAACATTCAGTACTTC | CSARDPASGRGVLAKNIQYF
- | TRBJ1-1 | 14 | TRBV11-2 | - | TGTGCCAGCAGTCCTTACAGGGATGTTCGGGAAGCTTTCTTT | CASSPYRDVREAFF
- | TRBJ2-3 | 14 | TRBV4-3 | few | TGCGCCAGCAGCCAAGTTTCCAGGACAGATACGCAGTATTTT | CASSQVSRTDTQYF
TRBD2 | TRBJ2-7 | 15 | TRBV18 | many | TGTGCCAGCTCAAGGACTAGCGGGTTCTCCTACGAGCAGTACTTC | CASSRTSGFSYEQYF
- | TRBJ2-3 | 15 | TRBV4-2 | many | TGTGCCAGCAGACCATCGGAGGGCCACGCAGATACGCAGTATTTT | CASRPSEGHADTQYF
- | TRBJ2-2 | 17 | TRBV21-1 | - | TGTGCCAGCGCCCGACAGTTAGGTCCCCCGAACACCGGGGAGCTGTTTTTT | CASARQLGPPNTGELFF
- | TRBJ2-5 | 12 | TRBV6-6 | many | TGTGCCATGTCATCAGGGGCAGAGACCCAGTACTTC | CAMSSGAETQYF
- | TRBJ2-1 | 14 | TRBV12-3/TRBV12-4 | many | TGTGCCAGCAGTTTAAGGCCCCCCGAGGGCGAGCAGTTCTTC | CASSLRPPEGEQFF
TRBD2 | TRBJ2-7 | 18 | TRBV7-9 | - | TGTGCCAGCAGCCTACCCCCCGGGACTAGCGGGAGGGCTCAAGAGCAGTACTTC | CASSLPPGTSGRAQEQYF
- | TRBJ2-7 | 11 | TRBV29-1 | few | TGCAGCGTTGAAGAGGCCTACGAGCAGTACTTC | CSVEEAYEQYF
- | TRBJ1-3 | 15 | TRBV27 | - | TGTGCCAGCAGCCCGGGGACGGCTACTGAAAACACCATATATTTT | CASSPGTATENTIYF
- | TRBJ2-7 | 14 | TRBV9 | many | TGTGCCAGCAGCGTAGAGGGGGGCCTGAGGGAGCAGTACTTC | CASSVEGGLREQYF
- | TRBJ2-3 | 12 | TRBV20-1 | many | TGCAGTGCGGGACCGCTCCGGGGAGCGCAGTATTTT | CSAGPLRGAQYF
TRBD2 | TRBJ2-7 | 14 | TRBV28 | many | TGTGCCAGTACACCCCAGGCGGGAGAAGGCGAGCAGTACTTC | CASTPQAGEGEQYF
TRBD2 | TRBJ2-3 | 17 | TRBV11-1 | many | TGTGCCAGCAGCTCCATGACTAGCGGGGGCTCGGGAGATACGCAGTATTTT | CASSSMTSGGSGDTQYF
- | TRBJ1-2 | 12 | TRBV12-3/TRBV12-4 | many | TGTGCCAGCAGCCCCGGAGGGGGAGACTACACCTTC | CASSPGGGDYTF
TRBD2 | TRBJ2-7 | 14 | TRBV7-2 | medium-sized | TGTGCCAGCAGCTTAGGAGCGGGGCCCTACGAGCAGTACTTC | CASSLGAGPYEQYF
- | TRBJ1-1 | 16 | TRBV27 | many | TGTGCCAGCAGTTCAAGACTCAGGGGATGGGGTACTGAAGCTTTCTTT | CASSSRLRGWGTEAFF
- | TRBJ2-1 | 15 | TRBV7-9 | few | TGTGCCAGCAGCTTACGGCGAATCTCCTACAATGAGCAGTTCTTC | CASSLRRISYNEQFF